The table lists the clone carrying this T cell receptor beta chain with many counts. Its antigen is as yet unknown. The sample originates from a study of T cell repertoires in cytomegalovirus infection. As for the study in general: Recently identified HLA-C-restricted CMV epitopes were used, and well-studied HLA-B-restricted CMV epitopes were used as well. Public TCR beta signatures provided an indication of both CMV infection and a matching HLA type. Points from the study as a whole: CMV carriers having the relevant HLA were flagged by cumulative public TCR beta family frequency. HLA-C-restricted TCR beta clonotypes specific for CMV led the ex vivo response.

MiXCR, applied by TCRdb to the reads, yields one record per CDR3 protein. The data hold about a million distinct CDR3 sequences, with around a third observed a single time. Sequencing was performed on cultured CD8+ T cells from PBMCs, taken from culture after CMV antigen stimulation. The sequence was collected from a human donor in good health (CMV status not recorded). Some clones in this sample may be carry-over from other donors' samples.

CDR3 protein: CASSSILKVHGYTF. In DNA form, the CDR3 reads TGTGCCAGCAGCAGTATACTTAAGGTCCATGGCTACACCTTC. V and J are TRBV7-2 and TRBJ1-2, with D hard to call. This CDR3 is 14 amino acids long. With 5 bases removed from V and 6 bases from J, the gap between germline ends came to 16 bases. The V gene's germline CDR1 is SGHTA and CDR2 FQGNSA.